A single sample is the source of the 14 T cell receptor beta chains below, sequenced in a study of tumor-infiltrating lymphocytes in localized non-small cell lung cancer. Clones were sequenced by immunoSEQ multiplex PCR, and TCRdb holds only the in-frame ones, with some missing. The sample contains several thousand clones, about 60% of which appear only once. Sequencing was performed on uninvolved lung tissue not adjacent to the tumor. These receptors were taken from a human donor with non-small cell lung cancer.

The chain carries TRBV5-8 and TRBJ1-2; D may be TRBD1 (5 bases). V shed 4 bases and J shed 4 bases, with 11 bases lying between them. Germline V gene lookup returns CDR1 SGHTS and CDR2 YDEGEE. The CDR3 consists of 13 residues. The CDR3 DNA reads as TGTGCCAGCAGCGGGACGTTCCGCTATGGCTACACCTTC. It encodes CASSGTFRYGYTF.

This chain joins TRBV7-3 and TRBJ1-5; possible D gene TRBD1, 6 bases. Germline CDR1 is SGHTA and CDR2 is FQGTGA. Between the trimmed V and J ends, which lost 4 bases and 0 bases, there was a span of 10 bases. This CDR3 contains 15 residues. The CDR3 DNA follows: TGTGCCAGCAGCTGGAACAGGGCTAGCAATCAGCCCCAGCATTTT. This codes for CASSWNRASNQPQHF. The whole variable domain, filled in from reference TRBV7-3 and TRBJ1-5, reads GAGVSQTPSNKVTEKGKYVELRCDPISGHTALYWYRQSLGQGPEFLIYFQGTGAADDSGLPNDRFFAVRPEGSVSTLKIQRTERGDSAVYLCASSWNRASNQPQHFGDGTRLSIL.

This chain connects TRBV29-1 to TRBJ1-2, with D hard to call. The CDR3 sequence is 13 residues long. V was pared by 5 bases and J by 3 bases, with 13 bases between. Germline CDR1 is SQVTM and CDR2 is ANQGSEA. The CDR3 DNA is TGCAGCGTTAGAGATTCTGGCGACTATGGCTACACCTTC. It yields the protein CSVRDSGDYGYTF.

This clone came up once. V and J are TRBV19 and TRBJ2-6; D ambiguous. V was trimmed by 5 bases and J by 6 bases, leaving 5 bases between them. This CDR3 is built from 12 residues. From germline, CDR1 is LNHDA and CDR2 SQIVND (reference sequence). CDR3 in amino acids: CASSLLANVLTF. CDR3 in DNA: TGTGCCAGTAGTCTATTGGCCAACGTCCTGACTTTC. The full variable domain, rest sourced from reference TRBV19 and TRBJ2-6, is DGGITQSPKYLFRKEGQNVTLSCEQNLNHDAMYWYRQDPGQGLRLIYYSQIVNDFQKGDIAEGYSVSREKKESFPLTVTSAQKNPTAFYLCASSLLANVLTFGAGSRLTVL.

This clone is categorized as medium-sized. This chain links TRBV29-1 with TRBJ2-5; 10 bases are shared with TRBD2. The CDR3 loop spans 13 amino acids. With 8 bases clipped from V and 5 bases from J, the junction kept 8 bases outside the gene matches. Germline CDR1 SQVTM, CDR2 ANQGSEA. The CDR3 loop is CSLTLAGVETQYF. As DNA, the CDR3 is TGCAGCCTGACTCTAGCGGGGGTTGAGACCCAGTACTTC.

The chain joins TRBV6-5 to TRBJ1-1; the match to TRBD1 covers 8 bases. Germline V gene sequence: CDR1 MNHEY, CDR2 SVGAGI. V lost 10 bases and J lost 5; bases outside the gene matches: 12. There are 14 residues in the CDR3. The CDR3 reads CATQGQGARTEAFF. CDR3 coding DNA: TGTGCCACCCAAGGCCAGGGGGCAAGGACTGAAGCTTTCTTT.

This clone occurred a few times. The chain carries TRBV6-5 and TRBJ1-2, with D maybe TRBD1 (5 bases). Germline V gene sequence: CDR1 MNHEY, CDR2 SVGAGI. The V end lost 0 bases, the J end lost 7 bases, and 15 bases lay between the germline ends. CDR3 length: 15 amino acids. CDR3 in DNA: TGTGCCAGCAGTTACTCGAGGGCAGGGAGGGGTGGCTACACCTTC. Its translation is CASSYSRAGRGGYTF.

The CDR3 nucleotides read TGTGCCAGCACTTTACAGGGGGAGGTTTTCTCTGGCTACACCTTC. Translation: CASTLQGEVFSGYTF. J is TRBJ1-2 and V is TRBV6-1; the match to TRBD1 covers 8 bases. The CDR3 consists of 15 residues. V dropped 7 bases and J dropped 7; count of bases not matched to a gene: 14. Per the germline V gene, CDR1 is MNHNS and CDR2 is SASEGT.

This clone occurred a few times. The chain carries TRBV4-1 and TRBJ1-3; D gene ambiguous. Germline V CDR1 and CDR2: MGHRA, YSYEKL. The length of the CDR3 is 13 residues. Trimming removed 1 base from V and 4 bases from J, with 5 bases in between. For the CDR3, the DNA is TGCGCCAGCAGCCAAGGGGCGGGAAACACCATATATTTT. Translating gives CASSQGAGNTIYF.

This chain connects TRBV7-6 to TRBJ1-1; no reliable D call. The germline V gene has CDR1 SGHVS and CDR2 FNYEAQ. The length of the CDR3 is 13 residues. Trimming left V 5 bases short and J 7 bases short, with 14 bases between. Here the CDR3 DNA reads TGTGCCAGCAGCAAAACAATGGGTCATGAAGCTTTCTTT. It translates to CASSKTMGHEAFF.

The V gene is TRBV29-1, the J gene TRBJ1-2, with D perhaps matching TRBD1 (6 bases). Trimming took 4 bases from V and 13 from J, leaving 19 bases between them. The CDR3 consists of 12 residues. The germline V gene encodes CDR1 SQVTM and CDR2 ANQGSEA. CDR3 sequence (DNA): TGCAGCGTTGGCGGACAGCCATATCCGGTCACCTTC. It is translated as CSVGGQPYPVTF.

The chain carries TRBV2 and TRBJ2-1; the match to TRBD2 covers 11 bases. The CDR3 extends over 16 amino acids. V was clipped by 4 bases and J by 7 bases; unmatched bases: 9. Germline V gene lookup returns CDR1 SNHLY and CDR2 FYNNEI. As DNA, the CDR3 is TGTGCCAGCAGTGCTAGCGGGGGGAACATTTTGAATGAGCAGTTCTTC. The encoded protein is CASSASGGNILNEQFF.

The J gene is TRBJ2-7, the V gene TRBV10-3; D tentatively reads TRBD1 or TRBD2 (5 bases each). Germline V gene lookup returns CDR1 ENHRY and CDR2 SYGVKD. V shed 6 bases and J shed 2 bases, with 17 bases lying between them. This CDR3 is 15 amino acids long. The CDR3 DNA reads as TGTGCCATCAGCGGGATGACCCGGGACCCCTACGAGCAGTACTTC. Its protein product is CAISGMTRDPYEQYF.

The V call is TRBV10-3, the J call TRBJ1-2; 10 positions match TRBD1. V lost 4 bases to trimming and J lost 8 bases; unmatched junction nucleotides: 10. The CDR3 is 15 amino acids. From germline, CDR1 is ENHRY and CDR2 SYGVKD. Here the CDR3 reads CAISGWGQTGGGYTF. Here the CDR3 DNA reads TGTGCCATCAGTGGTTGGGGCCAGACAGGGGGCGGCTACACCTTC.